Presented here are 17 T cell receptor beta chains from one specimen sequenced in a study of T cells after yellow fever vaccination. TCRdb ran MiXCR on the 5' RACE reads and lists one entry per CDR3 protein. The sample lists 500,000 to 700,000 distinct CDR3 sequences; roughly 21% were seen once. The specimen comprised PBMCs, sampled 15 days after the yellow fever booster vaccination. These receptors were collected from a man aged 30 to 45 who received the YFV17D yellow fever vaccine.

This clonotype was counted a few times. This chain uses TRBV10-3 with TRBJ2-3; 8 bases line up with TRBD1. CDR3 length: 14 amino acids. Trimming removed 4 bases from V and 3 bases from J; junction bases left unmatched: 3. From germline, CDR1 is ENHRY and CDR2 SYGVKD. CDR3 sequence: CAISVDRVTDTQYF. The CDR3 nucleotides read TGTGCCATCAGTGTGGACAGGGTAACAGATACGCAGTATTTT.

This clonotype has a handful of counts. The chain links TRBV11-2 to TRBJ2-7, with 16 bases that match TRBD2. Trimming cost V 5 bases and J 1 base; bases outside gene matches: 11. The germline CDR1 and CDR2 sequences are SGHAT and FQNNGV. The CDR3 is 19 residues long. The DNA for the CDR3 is TGTGCCAGCAGCACCAACCTGGGACTAGCGGGAGGGGGATCCTACGAGCAGTACTTC. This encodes CASSTNLGLAGGGSYEQYF.

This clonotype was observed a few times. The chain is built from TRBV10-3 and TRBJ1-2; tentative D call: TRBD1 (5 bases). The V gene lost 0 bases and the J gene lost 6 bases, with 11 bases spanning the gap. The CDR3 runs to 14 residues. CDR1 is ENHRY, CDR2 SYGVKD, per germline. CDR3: CAISESAGMDGYTF. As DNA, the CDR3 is TGTGCCATCAGTGAGTCCGCAGGGATGGATGGCTACACCTTC.

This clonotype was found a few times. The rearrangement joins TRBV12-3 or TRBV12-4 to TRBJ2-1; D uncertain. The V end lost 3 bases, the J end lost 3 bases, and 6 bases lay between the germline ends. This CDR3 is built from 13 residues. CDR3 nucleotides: TGTGCCAGCAGTTTTGTGGACTACAATGAGCAGTTCTTC. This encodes CASSFVDYNEQFF.

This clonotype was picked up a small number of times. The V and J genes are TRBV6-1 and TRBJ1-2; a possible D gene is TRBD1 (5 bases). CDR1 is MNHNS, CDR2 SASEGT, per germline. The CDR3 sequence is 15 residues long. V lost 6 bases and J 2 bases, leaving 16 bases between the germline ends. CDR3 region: CASSDLGRANYGYTF. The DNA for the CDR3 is TGTGCCAGCAGCGATCTTGGCAGGGCGAACTATGGCTACACCTTC.

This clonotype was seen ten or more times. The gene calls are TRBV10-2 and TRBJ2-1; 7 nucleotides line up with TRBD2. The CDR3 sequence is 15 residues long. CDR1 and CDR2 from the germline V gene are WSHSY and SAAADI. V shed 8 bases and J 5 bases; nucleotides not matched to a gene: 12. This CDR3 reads CASQGGSLGDNEQFF. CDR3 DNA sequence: TGCGCCAGCCAGGGCGGGAGCCTAGGGGACAATGAGCAGTTCTTC.

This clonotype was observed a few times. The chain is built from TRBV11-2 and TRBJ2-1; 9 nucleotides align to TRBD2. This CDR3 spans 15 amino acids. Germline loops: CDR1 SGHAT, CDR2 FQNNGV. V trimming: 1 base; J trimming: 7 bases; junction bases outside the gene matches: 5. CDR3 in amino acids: CASSLVRGGKNEQFF. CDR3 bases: TGTGCCAGCAGCTTAGTGCGGGGGGGTAAGAATGAGCAGTTCTTC.

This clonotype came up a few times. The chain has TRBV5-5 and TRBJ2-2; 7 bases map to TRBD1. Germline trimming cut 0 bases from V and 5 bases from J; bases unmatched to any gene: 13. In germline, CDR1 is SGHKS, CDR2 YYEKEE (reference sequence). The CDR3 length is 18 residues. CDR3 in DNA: TGTGCCAGCAGCTTGGGGGCAGCAGCCGGGACAGCGACCGGGGAGCTGTTTTTT. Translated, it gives CASSLGAAAGTATGELFF.

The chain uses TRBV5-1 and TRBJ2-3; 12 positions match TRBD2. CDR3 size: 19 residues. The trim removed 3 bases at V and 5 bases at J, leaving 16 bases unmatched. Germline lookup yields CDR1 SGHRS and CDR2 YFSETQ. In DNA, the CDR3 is TGCGCCAGCAGCTCCGCCCGATCTAGCGGGAGGGACGAGAGAGATACGCAGTATTTT. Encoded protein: CASSSARSSGRDERDTQYF.

This CDR3 reads CATRGLYEQYF. CDR3 bases: TGTGCCACCCGGGGGCTCTACGAGCAGTACTTC. The chain employs TRBV6-2 or TRBV6-3 and TRBJ2-7; D tentatively fits TRBD1 or TRBD2 (6 bases each). The CDR3 contains 11 residues. Trimming took off 10 bases at V and 3 bases at J, with 10 bases between the two ends. Per germline, CDR1 MNHEY and CDR2 SVGEGT.

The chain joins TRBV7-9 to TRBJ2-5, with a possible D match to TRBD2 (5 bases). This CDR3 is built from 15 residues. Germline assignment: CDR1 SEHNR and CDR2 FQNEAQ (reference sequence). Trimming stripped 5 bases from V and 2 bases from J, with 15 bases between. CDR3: CASSIRAGLQETQYF. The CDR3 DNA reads TGTGCCAGCAGCATCCGGGCGGGTCTACAAGAGACCCAGTACTTC.

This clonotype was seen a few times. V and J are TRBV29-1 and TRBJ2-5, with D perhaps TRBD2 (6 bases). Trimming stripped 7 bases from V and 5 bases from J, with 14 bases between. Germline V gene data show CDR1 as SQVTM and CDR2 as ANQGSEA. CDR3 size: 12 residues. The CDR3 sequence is CSGRDPGETQYF. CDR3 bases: TGCAGCGGGCGGGACCCTGGGGAGACCCAGTACTTC.

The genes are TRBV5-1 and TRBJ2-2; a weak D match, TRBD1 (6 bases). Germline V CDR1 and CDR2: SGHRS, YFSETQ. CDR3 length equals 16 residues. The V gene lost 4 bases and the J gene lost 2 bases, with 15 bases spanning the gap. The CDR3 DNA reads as TGCGCCAGCAGCGCAGCCGGGACACTTAACACCGGGGAGCTGTTTTTT. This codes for CASSAAGTLNTGELFF.

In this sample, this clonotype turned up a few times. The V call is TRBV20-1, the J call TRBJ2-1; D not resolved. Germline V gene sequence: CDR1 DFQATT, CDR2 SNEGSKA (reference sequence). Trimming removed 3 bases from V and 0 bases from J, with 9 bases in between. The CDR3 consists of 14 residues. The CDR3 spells CSASGRSSYNEQFF. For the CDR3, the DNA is TGCAGTGCTAGCGGTAGGAGCTCCTACAATGAGCAGTTCTTC.

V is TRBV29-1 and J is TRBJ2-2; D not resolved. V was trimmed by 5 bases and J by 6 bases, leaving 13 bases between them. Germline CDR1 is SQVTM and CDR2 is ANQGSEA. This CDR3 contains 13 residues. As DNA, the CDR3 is TGCAGCGTTACTGGTAGTAGCCCCGGGGAGCTGTTTTTT. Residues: CSVTGSSPGELFF.

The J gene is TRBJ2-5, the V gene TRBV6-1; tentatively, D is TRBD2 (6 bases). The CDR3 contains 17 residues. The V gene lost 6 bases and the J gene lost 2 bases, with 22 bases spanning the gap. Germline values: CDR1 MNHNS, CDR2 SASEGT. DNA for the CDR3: TGTGCCAGCAGCGATATTCAACGGCGGGGTCCTCAAGAGACCCAGTACTTC. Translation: CASSDIQRRGPQETQYF.

DNA for the CDR3: TGCGCCAGCAGCCAAGCTAAGGGTGTTAAAGGGGGCACTGAAGCTTTCTTT. Its translation is CASSQAKGVKGGTEAFF. The gene calls are TRBV4-3 and TRBJ1-1; a weak D match, TRBD1 (6 bases). Germline lookup yields CDR1 LGHNA and CDR2 YSLEER. V lost 1 base and J 4 bases, leaving 19 bases between the germline ends. The CDR3 consists of 17 residues.